Listed here are 11 T cell receptor beta chains from one sample, sequenced in a study of technical replicates of blood from a few donors. Assay: immunoSEQ multiplex PCR; the TCRdb copy retains only in-frame clones and omits some. The table has under 80,000 clones, 91% seen once. The specimen sequenced was T cells isolated from PBMCs. The origin of the receptors is a human donor in good health. Some clones in this sample may be carry-over from other donors' samples.

This sequence joins TRBV19 and TRBJ2-3, with D uncertain. Germline loops: CDR1 LNHDA, CDR2 SQIVND (reference sequence). The germline V and J ends were trimmed by 6 bases and 0 bases, with 10 bases remaining between them. CDR3 length equals 14 residues. Here the CDR3 reads CASRTEFSTDTQYF. The CDR3 DNA follows: TGTGCCAGTAGGACGGAGTTCAGCACAGATACGCAGTATTTT.

Here the CDR3 DNA reads TGCAGTGCTAGATGGAGAGATACGCAGTATTTT. Its translation: CSARWRDTQYF. V gene TRBV20-1 combines with J gene TRBJ2-3; D is unclear. This CDR3 comprises 11 residues. Looked up from germline, CDR1 is DFQATT and CDR2 is SNEGSKA (reference sequence). V was clipped by 2 bases and J by 5 bases, with 5 bases between them.

The genes are TRBV27 and TRBJ2-2, with D maybe TRBD1 (5 bases). There are 15 residues in the CDR3. With 5 bases removed from V and 4 bases from J, the gap between germline ends came to 14 bases. Germline V gene sequence: CDR1 MNHEY, CDR2 SMNVEV (reference sequence). This chain's CDR3 is CASSKMGLSTGELFF. CDR3 DNA sequence: TGTGCCAGCAGTAAAATGGGGCTTAGCACCGGGGAGCTGTTTTTT.

The rearrangement links TRBV13 to TRBJ2-7; TRBD1 might be the D (5 bases). The germline V gene has CDR1 PRHDT and CDR2 FYEKMQ (reference sequence). The CDR3 covers 17 residues. Trimming removed 5 bases at V and 0 bases at J, with 20 bases between. For the CDR3, the DNA is TGTGCCAGCAGCCATACCGAGGCAGGGCTCTCCTCCTACGAGCAGTACTTC. This sequence encodes CASSHTEAGLSSYEQYF.

The chain is built from TRBV5-1 and TRBJ2-2, with D possibly matching TRBD2 (6 bases). The CDR3 sequence is 15 residues long. V lost 9 bases and J 1 base, leaving 16 bases between the germline ends. Germline CDR1 reads SGHRS; CDR2 reads YFSETQ. CDR3 protein: CATRGVRGNTGELFF. CDR3 bases: TGCGCCACGCGGGGCGTCCGGGGGAACACCGGGGAGCTGTTTTTT. The variable domain in full, completed from reference TRBV5-1 and TRBJ2-2, reads KAGVTQTPRYLIKTRGQQVTLSCSPISGHRSVSWYQQTPGQGLQFLFEYFSETQRNKGNFPGRFSGRQFSNSRSEMNVSTLELGDSALYLCATRGVRGNTGELFFGEGSRLTVL.

The V gene is TRBV5-5, the J gene TRBJ1-4; no definite D call. This CDR3 comprises 13 residues. The germline V gene encodes CDR1 SGHKS and CDR2 YYEKEE (reference sequence). Trimming left V 1 base short and J 8 bases short, with 9 bases between. CDR3 in DNA: TGTGCCAGCAGCTTGCGGGTACCCGAAAAACTGTTTTTT. This translates into CASSLRVPEKLFF. Supplemented by reference TRBV5-5 and TRBJ1-4, the full variable domain reads DAGVTQSPTHLIKTRGQQVTLRCSPISGHKSVSWYQQVLGQGPQFIFQYYEKEERGRGNFPDRFSARQFPNYSSELNVNALLLGDSALYLCASSLRVPEKLFFGSGTQLSVL.

CDR3 in amino acids: CASSSNGENEQFF. The CDR3 DNA sequence: TGTGCCAGCAGTTCGAACGGAGAAAATGAGCAGTTCTTC. The V and J genes are TRBV6-5 and TRBJ2-1; the D is unclear. Germline CDR1 is MNHEY and CDR2 is SVGAGI. Trimming removed 4 bases at V and 7 bases at J, with 11 bases between. The CDR3 spans 13 residues.

This clone was detected once. The J gene is TRBJ1-2, the V gene TRBV5-4; TRBD1 is a possible D gene (5 bases). CDR3 length: 18 amino acids. The ends were cut back, 4 bases at V and 3 bases at J, with 25 bases in the middle. Per the germline V gene, CDR1 is SGHNT and CDR2 is YYREEE (reference sequence). The CDR3 here is CASSRNQSPQGTYYGYTF. DNA of the CDR3: TGTGCCAGCAGCAGGAATCAATCTCCTCAGGGAACTTACTATGGCTACACCTTC.

The chain couples TRBV5-5 to TRBJ2-3; 7 positions agree with TRBD2. Germline V gene sequence: CDR1 SGHKS, CDR2 YYEKEE (reference sequence). Germline trimming cut 4 bases from V and 2 bases from J; bases unmatched to any gene: 10. CDR3 length: 16 amino acids. The CDR3 sequence is CASSPLTAGNTDTQYF. CDR3 bases: TGTGCCAGCAGCCCTCTAACAGCGGGAAACACAGATACGCAGTATTTT.

The rearrangement uses TRBV7-9 and TRBJ2-7; 8 bases fit TRBD1. The CDR3 has 16 amino acids. The ends lost 5 bases at V and 0 bases at J; junction bases unmatched: 9. Looked up from germline, CDR1 is SEHNR and CDR2 is FQNEAQ (reference sequence). The CDR3 protein is CASSQAGGRLSYEQYF. DNA of the CDR3: TGTGCCAGCAGCCAGGCAGGGGGCAGACTCTCCTACGAGCAGTACTTC.

This chain links TRBV28 with TRBJ1-1, with TRBD1 matching over 10 bases. J lost 1 base, V lost 4 bases, and 0 bases had no gene match. Germline loops: CDR1 MDHEN, CDR2 SYDVKM. The CDR3 is made up of 14 amino acids. The DNA of the CDR3 is TGTGCCAGCAGTTGGGACAGGGGGAACACTGAAGCTTTCTTT. Protein product: CASSWDRGNTEAFF.